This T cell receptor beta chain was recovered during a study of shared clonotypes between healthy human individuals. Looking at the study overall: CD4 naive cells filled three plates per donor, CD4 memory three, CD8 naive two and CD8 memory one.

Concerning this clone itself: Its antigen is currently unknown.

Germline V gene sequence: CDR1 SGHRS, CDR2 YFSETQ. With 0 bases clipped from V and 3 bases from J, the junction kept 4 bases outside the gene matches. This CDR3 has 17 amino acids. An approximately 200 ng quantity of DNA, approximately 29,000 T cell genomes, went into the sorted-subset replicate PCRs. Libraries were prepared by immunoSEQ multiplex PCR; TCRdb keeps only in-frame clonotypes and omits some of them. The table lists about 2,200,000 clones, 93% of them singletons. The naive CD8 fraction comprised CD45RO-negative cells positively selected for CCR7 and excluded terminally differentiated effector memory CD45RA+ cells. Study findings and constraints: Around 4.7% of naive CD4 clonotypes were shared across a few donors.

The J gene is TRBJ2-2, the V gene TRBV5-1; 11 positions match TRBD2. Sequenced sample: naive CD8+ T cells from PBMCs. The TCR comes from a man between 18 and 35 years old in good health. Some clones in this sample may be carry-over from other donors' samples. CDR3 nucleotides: TGCGCCAGCAGCTTGGGACTAGCGGGACGGGACACCGGGGAGCTGTTTTTT. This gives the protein CASSLGLAGRDTGELFF. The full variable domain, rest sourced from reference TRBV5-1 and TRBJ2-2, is KAGVTQTPRYLIKTRGQQVTLSCSPISGHRSVSWYQQTPGQGLQFLFEYFSETQRNKGNFPGRFSGRQFSNSRSEMNVSTLELGDSALYLCASSLGLAGRDTGELFFGEGSRLTVL.